Each of the 22 T cell receptor beta chains below was sequenced from the same sample in a study of T cells in Graves' hyperthyroidism and ophthalmopathy. Template material for amplifying TCR beta CDR3 regions consisted of RNA transcripts. The TCR CDR3 first-round RT-PCR relied on the HTBI primer set. Via MiXCR, TCRdb re-called the multiplex PCR reads, giving one row per CDR3 protein. The sample carries hundreds of thousands of distinct CDR3 sequences, around 38% recorded once. Sequencing used blood. The receptors stem from a man in his late teens or twenties with Graves' hyperthyroidism.

This chain joins TRBV14 and TRBJ1-2; D is uncertain. V was trimmed by 0 bases and J by 7 bases, leaving 18 bases between them. The germline V gene encodes CDR1 SGHDN and CDR2 FVKESK. This CDR3 spans 16 amino acids. CDR3 sequence (DNA): TGTGCCAGCAGCCAAGAGGAACGACCTGAGGGCGGTGGCTACACCTTC. Protein product: CASSQEERPEGGGYTF. Supplemented by reference TRBV14 and TRBJ1-2, the full variable domain reads EAGVTQFPSHSVIEKGQTVTLRCDPISGHDNLYWYRRVMGKEIKFLLHFVKESKQDESGMPNNRFLAERTGGTYSTLKVQPAELEDSGVYFCASSQEERPEGGGYTFGSGTRLTVV.

This clonotype was counted only a few times. V usage is TRBV24-1 and J usage is TRBJ1-2; tentatively, D is TRBD1 (6 bases). The V end was cut by 4 bases, the J end by 6 bases, with 14 bases between. The germline V gene has CDR1 KGHDR and CDR2 SFDVKD. CDR3 length: 14 residues. The CDR3 is CATSDSRQEHGYTF. As DNA, the CDR3 is TGTGCCACCAGTGACTCTAGACAGGAACATGGCTACACCTTC.

This clonotype was seen ten or more times. The chain combines TRBV29-1 with TRBJ1-3, with TRBD1 matching 8 bases. The J segment lost 7 bases and the V segment lost 6 bases, leaving 5 bases of the junction unmatched. This CDR3 comprises 12 residues. CDR1 and CDR2 (germline): SQVTM, ANQGSEA. The CDR3 loop reads CSVGTGRNTIYF. The CDR3, as DNA: TGCAGCGTCGGGACAGGACGGAACACCATATATTTT.

The chain links TRBV5-1 to TRBJ1-2; TRBD1 might be the D (5 bases). Looked up from germline, CDR1 is SGHRS and CDR2 is YFSETQ. This CDR3 contains 14 residues. Trimming shortened V by 4 bases and J by 13 bases, and 23 bases separated the two germline ends. The CDR3 spells CASSVTVNTDYGTF. CDR3 nucleotide sequence: TGCGCCAGCAGCGTGACAGTGAACACTGACTATGGCACCTTC.

This clonotype was counted at least ten times. The CDR3 is CSAREGLTEAFF. In DNA form, the CDR3 reads TGCAGTGCTAGAGAAGGGCTCACTGAAGCTTTCTTT. V usage is TRBV20-1 and J usage is TRBJ1-1; no reliable D call. Trimming took off 0 bases at V and 4 bases at J, with 6 bases between the two ends. This CDR3 is 12 amino acids long. Germline values: CDR1 DFQATT, CDR2 SNEGSKA (reference sequence).

Ten or more counts support this clonotype. J is TRBJ1-5 and V is TRBV10-3; D is unclear. V was shortened by 2 bases and J by 11 bases, with 19 bases between the two germline ends. Germline assignment: CDR1 ENHRY and CDR2 SYGVKD. The CDR3 runs to 15 residues. The CDR3 DNA is TGTGCCATCAGTGAGCGAGACGGGCTATCCTCGGCCCAGCATTTT. This gives the protein CAISERDGLSSAQHF.

This clonotype was seen more than once but under ten times. V gene TRBV5-4 combines with J gene TRBJ1-6, with D tentatively TRBD1 (5 bases). The CDR3 consists of 13 residues. Trimming left V 0 bases short and J 11 bases short, with 9 bases between. CDR1 is SGHNT and CDR2 is YYREEE in the germline V gene (reference sequence). CDR3: CASSLGGDPPLHF. The CDR3 bases are TGTGCCAGCAGCTTGGGGGGCGATCCACCCCTCCACTTT.

Ten or more counts support this clonotype. The genes are TRBV20-1 and TRBJ1-4; no clear D. The CDR3 is 12 residues long. Deletions cut 3 bases from V and 5 bases from J, with 7 bases between. Germline CDR1 is DFQATT and CDR2 is SNEGSKA (reference sequence). This CDR3 is CSASQANEKLFF. The CDR3 bases are TGCAGTGCTAGCCAGGCAAATGAAAAACTGTTTTTT.

The genes are TRBV11-2 and TRBJ2-5; the D gene is possibly TRBD1 (6 bases). V lost 5 bases and J 4 bases, leaving 17 bases between the germline ends. Germline V gives CDR1 SGHAT, CDR2 FQNNGV. This CDR3 is 15 amino acids long. DNA for the CDR3: TGTGCCAGCAGCCTTGGGACACAAAACGGAGAGACCCAGTACTTC. Protein sequence: CASSLGTQNGETQYF.

DNA for the CDR3: TGTGCCAGCAGCCCCCCGGGACTAGGGTCTGGGGCCAACGTCCTGACTTTC. Its protein is CASSPPGLGSGANVLTF. The chain has TRBV13 and TRBJ2-6; 8 bases fit TRBD2. V lost 5 bases to trimming and J lost 1 base; unmatched junction nucleotides: 7. This CDR3 has 17 residues. Germline V CDR1 and CDR2: PRHDT, FYEKMQ (reference sequence).

The sample holds many counts of this clonotype. The chain is built from TRBV7-3 and TRBJ2-5; D may match TRBD1 or TRBD2 (5 bases each). This CDR3 comprises 15 residues. CDR1 and CDR2 (germline): SGHTA, FQGTGA. V was shortened by 2 bases and J by 5 bases, with 15 bases between the two germline ends. The CDR3 DNA follows: TGTGCCAGCAGCTTAGCCGGGGCCAAGGGGGAGACCCAGTACTTC. Translation gives CASSLAGAKGETQYF. Complete variable domain (other parts from reference TRBV7-3 and TRBJ2-5): GAGVSQTPSNKVTEKGKYVELRCDPISGHTALYWYRQSLGQGPEFLIYFQGTGAADDSGLPNDRFFAVRPEGSVSTLKIQRTERGDSAVYLCASSLAGAKGETQYFGPGTRLLVL.

This chain links TRBV15 with TRBJ1-1; 8 bases match TRBD1. The germline V gene encodes CDR1 LNHNV and CDR2 YYDKDF (reference sequence). The V and J ends lost 3 bases and 2 bases, in that order; junction bases with no gene match: 2. CDR3 size: 14 residues. The CDR3 loop reads CATSSDRGNTEAFF. DNA for the CDR3: TGTGCCACCAGCAGCGACAGGGGAAACACTGAAGCTTTCTTT.

This clonotype was counted many times. V and J are TRBV6-2 or TRBV6-3 and TRBJ1-2, with 10 positions matching TRBD1. Trimming at V came to 6 bases and at J to 8 bases, leaving 9 bases not matched to a gene. The CDR3 has 14 residues. Germline assignment: CDR1 MNHEY and CDR2 SVGEGT. The DNA for the CDR3 is TGTGCCAGCAGCGACAGCGGACAGGGGGGCGGCTACACCTTC. Amino acid sequence: CASSDSGQGGGYTF.

The V gene is TRBV19, the J gene TRBJ2-6; TRBD1 might be the D (5 bases). The CDR3 totals 16 residues. The germline V gene has CDR1 LNHDA and CDR2 SQIVND (reference sequence). V lost 3 bases and J lost 1, with 10 bases in between. DNA of the CDR3: TGTGCCAGTAGTATCCCCCAGGGATCTGGGGCCAACGTCCTGACTTTC. Translating gives CASSIPQGSGANVLTF.

This clonotype was recorded a few times. This chain joins TRBV20-1 and TRBJ1-4; D possibly corresponds to TRBD1 (5 bases). Germline V CDR1 and CDR2: DFQATT, SNEGSKA (reference sequence). The V end lost 6 bases, the J end lost 8 bases, and 19 bases lay between the germline ends. The length of the CDR3 is 14 residues. The DNA of the CDR3 is TGCAGTGCGCCCCCGGGAGGGGACGGGGAAAAACTGTTTTTT. Its protein product is CSAPPGGDGEKLFF.

The rearrangement joins TRBV6-5 to TRBJ2-7; D may be TRBD1 (6 bases). Germline values: CDR1 MNHEY, CDR2 SVGAGI. CDR3 length equals 15 residues. V dropped 4 bases and J dropped 5 bases, with 18 bases sitting between them. CDR3 bases: TGTGCCAGCAGTTCCCAGGGTGGTACAGGGAACGAGCAGTACTTC. This encodes CASSSQGGTGNEQYF.

The chain is built from TRBV2 and TRBJ2-7; TRBD1 might be the D (5 bases). Trimming pared 5 bases from V and 7 bases from J, leaving 21 bases between. CDR3 length equals 15 residues. CDR1 and CDR2 (germline): SNHLY, FYNNEI. The CDR3 bases are TGTGCCAGCAGTTACTCGAGTGGGGCCGGGTATGAGCAGTACTTC. It translates to CASSYSSGAGYEQYF.

This clonotype was counted ten times or more. The chain is built from TRBV29-1 and TRBJ2-7, with 8 positions matching TRBD2. J was trimmed by 5 bases and V by 7 bases; bases with no gene match: 16. Germline lookup yields CDR1 SQVTM and CDR2 ANQGSEA. The CDR3 spans 15 residues. The CDR3, as DNA: TGCAGCGCCGCCCTCGGGGCGGGAGGTTACGACGAGCAGTACTTC. It yields the protein CSAALGAGGYDEQYF.

The V gene is TRBV11-2, the J gene TRBJ1-3; D ambiguous. With 4 bases removed from V and 2 bases from J, the gap between germline ends came to 15 bases. This CDR3 contains 16 residues. Germline loops: CDR1 SGHAT, CDR2 FQNNGV. The DNA of the CDR3 is TGTGCCAGCAGCTCGCCGACTAGCGGGACTGGAAACACCATATATTTT. Encoded protein: CASSSPTSGTGNTIYF.

The chain carries TRBV13 and TRBJ2-5; D gene unclear. The germline V and J ends were trimmed by 4 bases and 2 bases, with 11 bases remaining between them. Germline values: CDR1 PRHDT, CDR2 FYEKMQ (reference sequence). The length of the CDR3 is 14 residues. CDR3 residues: CASSSPDGQETQYF. Here the CDR3 DNA reads TGTGCCAGCAGCTCCCCGGACGGGCAAGAGACCCAGTACTTC.

In regard to this clonotype: This sequence may be a read error, since a much larger clone differs from it by one base. The chain links TRBV16 to TRBJ1-5; 7 bases map to TRBD1. J was trimmed by 1 base and V by 3 bases; bases with no gene match: 3. Germline V gene sequence: CDR1 KGHSY, CDR2 FQNENV. The CDR3 is 15 residues long. The CDR3 nucleotides are TGTGCCAGCAGCCAGTCGGGACAGAGCAATCAGCCCCAGCATTTT. Amino acids: CASSQSGQSNQPQHF.

The chain employs TRBV7-9 and TRBJ1-1; the D gene is possibly TRBD1 (5 bases). Germline V gene sequence: CDR1 SEHNR, CDR2 FQNEAQ (reference sequence). Trimming pared 3 bases from V and 11 bases from J, leaving 13 bases between. The CDR3 spans 12 residues. Here the CDR3 reads CASSLSPGDAFF. CDR3 sequence (DNA): TGTGCCAGCAGCTTGAGTCCGGGGGATGCTTTCTTT. The full variable domain, in which reference TRBV7-9 and TRBJ1-1 provide the parts outside the CDR3, is DTGVSQNPRHKITKRGQNVTFRCDPISEHNRLYWYRQTLGQGPEFLTYFQNEAQLEKSRLLSDRFSAERPKGSFSTLEIQRTEQGDSAMYLCASSLSPGDAFFGQGTRLTVV.